The present T cell receptor (beta chain) was sequenced within a study of T cells in Graves' hyperthyroidism and ophthalmopathy. Uncontrolled infection, other autoimmune disease, pregnancy or lactation led to exclusion. This clonotype has ten or more counts. The CDR3 length is 15 residues. Germline V gene lookup returns CDR1 SGDLS and CDR2 YYNGEE. Trimming stripped 0 bases from V and 3 bases from J, with 11 bases between. RNA transcripts were the template for amplifying TCR beta CDR3 regions. The study used the HTBI primer set for a first-round RT-PCR of the TCR CDR3. TCRdb called the multiplex PCR reads again in MiXCR, with one record for every CDR3 protein. The top ten hold about 6.2% of the sample, which has tens of thousands of distinct CDR3 sequences, around 48% seen once.

The origin of this receptor is a woman in her forties or fifties with Graves' hyperthyroidism that later progressed to Graves' ophthalmopathy. This rearrangement joins TRBV9 to TRBJ2-3; D possibly corresponds to TRBD1 (6 bases). Sequencing was performed on blood. The CDR3 nucleotides are TGTGCCAGCAGCGTAGCAACAGGGACAACAGATACGCAGTATTTT. Amino acids: CASSVATGTTDTQYF.